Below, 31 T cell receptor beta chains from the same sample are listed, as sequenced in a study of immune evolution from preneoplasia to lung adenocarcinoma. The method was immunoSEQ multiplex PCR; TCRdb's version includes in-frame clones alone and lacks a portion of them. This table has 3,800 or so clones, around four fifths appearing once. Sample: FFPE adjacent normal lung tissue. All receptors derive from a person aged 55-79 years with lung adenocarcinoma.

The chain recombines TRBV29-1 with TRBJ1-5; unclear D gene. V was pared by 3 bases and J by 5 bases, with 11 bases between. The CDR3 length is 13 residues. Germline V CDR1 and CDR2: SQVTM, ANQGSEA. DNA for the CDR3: TGCAGCGTTGAGGTAGACCCCGATCAGCCCCAGCATTTT. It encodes CSVEVDPDQPQHF.

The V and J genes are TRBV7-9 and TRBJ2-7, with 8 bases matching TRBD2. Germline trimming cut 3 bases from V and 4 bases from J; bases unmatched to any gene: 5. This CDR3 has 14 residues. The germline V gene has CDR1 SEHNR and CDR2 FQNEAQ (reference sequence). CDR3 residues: CASSFPGLVYEQYF. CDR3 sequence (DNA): TGTGCCAGCAGCTTTCCGGGACTAGTTTACGAGCAGTACTTC.

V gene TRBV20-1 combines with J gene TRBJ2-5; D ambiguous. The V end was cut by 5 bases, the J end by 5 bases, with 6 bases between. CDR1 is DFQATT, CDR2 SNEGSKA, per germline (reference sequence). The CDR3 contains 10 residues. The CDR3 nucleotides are TGCAGTGCTGGTCGCGAGACCCAGTACTTC. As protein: CSAGRETQYF.

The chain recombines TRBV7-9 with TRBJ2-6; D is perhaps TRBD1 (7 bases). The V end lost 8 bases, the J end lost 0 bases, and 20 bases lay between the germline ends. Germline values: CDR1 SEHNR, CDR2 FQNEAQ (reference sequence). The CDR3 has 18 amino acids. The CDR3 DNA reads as TGTGCCAGCCTACGGGACTCAGGGGGAAGCTCTGGGGCCAACGTCCTGACTTTC. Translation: CASLRDSGGSSGANVLTF.

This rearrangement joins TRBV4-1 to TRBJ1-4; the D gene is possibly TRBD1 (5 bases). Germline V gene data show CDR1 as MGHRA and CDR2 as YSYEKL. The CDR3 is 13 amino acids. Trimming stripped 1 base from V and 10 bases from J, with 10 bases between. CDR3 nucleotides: TGCGCCAGCAGCCAAGGAACAGGTGGAAAACTGTTTTTT. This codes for CASSQGTGGKLFF.

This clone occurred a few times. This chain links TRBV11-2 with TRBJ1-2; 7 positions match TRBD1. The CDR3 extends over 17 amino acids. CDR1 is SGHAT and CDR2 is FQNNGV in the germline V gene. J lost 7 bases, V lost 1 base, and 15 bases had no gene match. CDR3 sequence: CASSLGGIGGDLSGYTF. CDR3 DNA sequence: TGTGCCAGCAGCTTAGGAGGTATAGGGGGCGACCTGAGTGGCTACACCTTC.

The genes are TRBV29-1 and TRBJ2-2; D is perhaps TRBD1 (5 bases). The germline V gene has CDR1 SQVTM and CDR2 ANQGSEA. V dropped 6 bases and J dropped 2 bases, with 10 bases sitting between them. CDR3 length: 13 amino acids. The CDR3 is CSVSRANTGELFF. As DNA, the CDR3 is TGCAGCGTCAGCAGGGCTAACACCGGGGAGCTGTTTTTT.

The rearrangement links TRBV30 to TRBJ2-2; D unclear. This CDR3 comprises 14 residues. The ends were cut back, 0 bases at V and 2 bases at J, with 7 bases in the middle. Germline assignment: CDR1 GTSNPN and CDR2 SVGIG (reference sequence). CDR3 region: CAWSVFGNTGELFF. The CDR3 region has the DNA TGTGCCTGGAGTGTTTTCGGTAACACCGGGGAGCTGTTTTTT.

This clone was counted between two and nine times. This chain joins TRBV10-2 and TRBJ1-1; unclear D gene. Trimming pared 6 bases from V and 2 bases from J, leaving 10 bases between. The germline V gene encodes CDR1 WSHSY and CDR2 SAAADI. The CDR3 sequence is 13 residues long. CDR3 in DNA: TGCGCCAGCAGGCTCCAGAGTAACACTGAAGCTTTCTTT. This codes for CASRLQSNTEAFF.

The CDR3 nucleotides are TGTGCCAGCAGCGGGACAGGTATCTTCACAGATACGCAGTATTTT. This gives the protein CASSGTGIFTDTQYF. This chain connects TRBV5-4 to TRBJ2-3; TRBD1 matches at 8 bases. V shed 4 bases, J shed 2 bases, and the junction held 6 bases outside the gene matches. This CDR3 is 15 amino acids long. Germline assignment: CDR1 SGHNT and CDR2 YYREEE (reference sequence).

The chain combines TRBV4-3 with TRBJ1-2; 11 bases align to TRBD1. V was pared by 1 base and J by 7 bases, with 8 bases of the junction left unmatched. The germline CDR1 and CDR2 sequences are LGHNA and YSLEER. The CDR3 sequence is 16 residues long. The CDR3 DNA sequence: TGCGCCAGCAGCCAAGCTCAAGCGGGGACAGGGGGTGGCTACACCTTC. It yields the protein CASSQAQAGTGGGYTF.

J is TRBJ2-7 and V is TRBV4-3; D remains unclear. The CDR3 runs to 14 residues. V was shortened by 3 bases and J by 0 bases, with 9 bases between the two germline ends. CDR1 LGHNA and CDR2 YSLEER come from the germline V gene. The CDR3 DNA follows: TGCGCCAGCAGCCACTCCCGCACCTCCTACGAGCAGTACTTC. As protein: CASSHSRTSYEQYF.

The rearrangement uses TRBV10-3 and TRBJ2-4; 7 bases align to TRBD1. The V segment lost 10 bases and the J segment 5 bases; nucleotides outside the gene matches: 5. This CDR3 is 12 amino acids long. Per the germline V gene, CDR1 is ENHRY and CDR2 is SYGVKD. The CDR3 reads CATQGDENIQYF. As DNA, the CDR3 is TGTGCCACCCAGGGGGATGAAAACATTCAGTACTTC.

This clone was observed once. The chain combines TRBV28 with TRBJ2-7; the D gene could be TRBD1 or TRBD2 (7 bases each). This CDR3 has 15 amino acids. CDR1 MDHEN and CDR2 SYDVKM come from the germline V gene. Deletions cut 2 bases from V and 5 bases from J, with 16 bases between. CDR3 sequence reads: CASSLSTRGGNEQYF. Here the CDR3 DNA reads TGTGCCAGCAGTTTAAGCACCAGGGGGGGAAACGAGCAGTACTTC.

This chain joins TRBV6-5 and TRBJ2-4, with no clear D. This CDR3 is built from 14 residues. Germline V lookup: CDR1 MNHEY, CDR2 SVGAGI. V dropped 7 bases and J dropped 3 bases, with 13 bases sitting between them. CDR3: CASNAVKSKNIQYF. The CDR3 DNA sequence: TGTGCCAGCAATGCTGTTAAGAGCAAAAACATTCAGTACTTC.

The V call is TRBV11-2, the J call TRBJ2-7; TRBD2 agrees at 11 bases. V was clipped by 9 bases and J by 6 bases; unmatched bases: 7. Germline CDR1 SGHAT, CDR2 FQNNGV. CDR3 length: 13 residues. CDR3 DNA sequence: TGTGCCAGTGCCCTAGCGGGAGGTGGCGAGCAGTACTTC. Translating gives CASALAGGGEQYF.

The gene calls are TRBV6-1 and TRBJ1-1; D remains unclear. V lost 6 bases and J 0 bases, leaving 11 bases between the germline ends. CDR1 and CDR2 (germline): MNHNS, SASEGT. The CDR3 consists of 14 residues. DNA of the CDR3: TGTGCCAGCAGACCGAATACAGTGAACACTGAAGCTTTCTTT. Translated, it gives CASRPNTVNTEAFF.

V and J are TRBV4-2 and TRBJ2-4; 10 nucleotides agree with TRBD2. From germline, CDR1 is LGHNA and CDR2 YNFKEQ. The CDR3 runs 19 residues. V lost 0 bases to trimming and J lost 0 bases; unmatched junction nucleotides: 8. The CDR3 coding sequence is TGTGCCAGCAGCCAAGATCGGACTAGCGGTCAACTAGCCAAAAACATTCAGTACTTC. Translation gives CASSQDRTSGQLAKNIQYF.

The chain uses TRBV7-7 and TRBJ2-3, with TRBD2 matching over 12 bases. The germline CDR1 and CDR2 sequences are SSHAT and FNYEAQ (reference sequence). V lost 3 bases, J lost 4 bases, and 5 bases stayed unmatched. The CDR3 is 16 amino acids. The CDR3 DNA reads TGTGCCAGCAGCTTGACTAGCGGGAGTCTGGCAGATACGCAGTATTTT. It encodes CASSLTSGSLADTQYF.

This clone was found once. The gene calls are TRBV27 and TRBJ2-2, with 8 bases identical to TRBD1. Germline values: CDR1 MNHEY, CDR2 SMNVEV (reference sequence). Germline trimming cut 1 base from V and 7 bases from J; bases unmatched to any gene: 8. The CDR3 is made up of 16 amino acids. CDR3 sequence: CASSLLAGGGGGELFF. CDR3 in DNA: TGTGCCAGCAGTTTATTGGCAGGGGGCGGTGGCGGGGAGCTGTTTTTT.

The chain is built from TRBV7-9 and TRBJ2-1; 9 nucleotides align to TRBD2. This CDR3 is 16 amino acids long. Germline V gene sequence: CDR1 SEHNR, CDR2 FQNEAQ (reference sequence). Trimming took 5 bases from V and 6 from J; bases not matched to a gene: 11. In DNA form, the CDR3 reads TGTGCCAGCAGCCTACGACTAGCGGTCGGTGGCAATGAGCAGTTCTTC. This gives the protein CASSLRLAVGGNEQFF.

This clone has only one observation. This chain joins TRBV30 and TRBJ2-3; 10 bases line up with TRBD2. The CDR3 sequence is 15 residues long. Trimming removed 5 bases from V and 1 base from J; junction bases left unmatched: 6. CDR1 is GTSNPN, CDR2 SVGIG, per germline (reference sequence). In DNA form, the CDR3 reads TGTGCCTGGCAGCCCGGACTAGCGGGCACAGATACGCAGTATTTT. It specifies CAWQPGLAGTDTQYF.

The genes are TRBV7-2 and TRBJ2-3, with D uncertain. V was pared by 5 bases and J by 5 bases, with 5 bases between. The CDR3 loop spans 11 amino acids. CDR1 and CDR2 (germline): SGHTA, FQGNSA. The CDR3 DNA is TGTGCCAGCAGCCCCCAAGATACGCAGTATTTT. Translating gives CASSPQDTQYF.

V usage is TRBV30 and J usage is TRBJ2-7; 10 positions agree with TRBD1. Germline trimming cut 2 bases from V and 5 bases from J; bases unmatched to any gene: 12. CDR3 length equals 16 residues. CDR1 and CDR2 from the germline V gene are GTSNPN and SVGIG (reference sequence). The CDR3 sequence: CAWSNSIGTGEHEQYF. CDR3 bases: TGTGCCTGGAGTAATAGTATCGGGACAGGGGAGCACGAGCAGTACTTC.

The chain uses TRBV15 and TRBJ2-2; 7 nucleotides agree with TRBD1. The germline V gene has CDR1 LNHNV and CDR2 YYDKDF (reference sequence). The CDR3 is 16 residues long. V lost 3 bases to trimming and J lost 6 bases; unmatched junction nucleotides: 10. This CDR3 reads CATSRQQGFGPGELFF. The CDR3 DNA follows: TGTGCCACCAGCAGGCAACAGGGGTTCGGCCCCGGGGAGCTGTTTTTT.

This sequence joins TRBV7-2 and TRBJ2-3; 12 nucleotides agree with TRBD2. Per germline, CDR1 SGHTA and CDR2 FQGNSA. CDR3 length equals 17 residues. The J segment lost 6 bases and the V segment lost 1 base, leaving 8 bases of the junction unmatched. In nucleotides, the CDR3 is TGTGCCAGCAGCTTAGTGGCTAGCGGGAGGGCCGCGGATACGCAGTATTTT. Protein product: CASSLVASGRAADTQYF.

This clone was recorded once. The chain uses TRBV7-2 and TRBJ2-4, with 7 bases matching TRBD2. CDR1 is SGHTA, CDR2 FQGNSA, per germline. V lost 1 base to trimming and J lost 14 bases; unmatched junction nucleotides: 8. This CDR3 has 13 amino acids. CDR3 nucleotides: TGTGCCAGCAGCTTAGGTCCCCGGGAGGTAGAGTACTTC. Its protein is CASSLGPREVEYF.

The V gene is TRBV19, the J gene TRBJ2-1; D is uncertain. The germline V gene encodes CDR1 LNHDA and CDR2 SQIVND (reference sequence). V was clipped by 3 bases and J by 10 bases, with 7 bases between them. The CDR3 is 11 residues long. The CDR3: CASSMSGEQFF. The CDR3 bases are TGTGCCAGTAGTATGTCGGGCGAGCAGTTCTTC.

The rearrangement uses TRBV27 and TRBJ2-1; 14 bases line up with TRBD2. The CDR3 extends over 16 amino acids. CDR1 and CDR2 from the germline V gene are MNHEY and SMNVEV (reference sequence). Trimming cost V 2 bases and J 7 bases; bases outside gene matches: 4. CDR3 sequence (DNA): TGTGCCAGCAGTTTACTGACTAGCGGGAGGGTGAATGAGCAGTTCTTC. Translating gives CASSLLTSGRVNEQFF.

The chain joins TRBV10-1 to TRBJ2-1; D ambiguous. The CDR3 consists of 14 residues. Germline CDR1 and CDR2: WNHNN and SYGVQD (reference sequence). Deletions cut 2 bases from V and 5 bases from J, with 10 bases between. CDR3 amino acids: CASSEGVVHNEQFF. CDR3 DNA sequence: TGCGCCAGCAGTGAGGGGGTTGTCCACAATGAGCAGTTCTTC.

CDR3 DNA sequence: TGCGCCAGCAGCCACGGGACAGGGTCTTCTGGCTACACCTTC. It yields the protein CASSHGTGSSGYTF. The chain couples TRBV5-1 to TRBJ1-2; 9 nucleotides agree with TRBD1. Trimming took 4 bases from V and 7 from J; bases not matched to a gene: 8. CDR1 and CDR2 from the germline V gene are SGHRS and YFSETQ. The CDR3 extends over 14 amino acids.